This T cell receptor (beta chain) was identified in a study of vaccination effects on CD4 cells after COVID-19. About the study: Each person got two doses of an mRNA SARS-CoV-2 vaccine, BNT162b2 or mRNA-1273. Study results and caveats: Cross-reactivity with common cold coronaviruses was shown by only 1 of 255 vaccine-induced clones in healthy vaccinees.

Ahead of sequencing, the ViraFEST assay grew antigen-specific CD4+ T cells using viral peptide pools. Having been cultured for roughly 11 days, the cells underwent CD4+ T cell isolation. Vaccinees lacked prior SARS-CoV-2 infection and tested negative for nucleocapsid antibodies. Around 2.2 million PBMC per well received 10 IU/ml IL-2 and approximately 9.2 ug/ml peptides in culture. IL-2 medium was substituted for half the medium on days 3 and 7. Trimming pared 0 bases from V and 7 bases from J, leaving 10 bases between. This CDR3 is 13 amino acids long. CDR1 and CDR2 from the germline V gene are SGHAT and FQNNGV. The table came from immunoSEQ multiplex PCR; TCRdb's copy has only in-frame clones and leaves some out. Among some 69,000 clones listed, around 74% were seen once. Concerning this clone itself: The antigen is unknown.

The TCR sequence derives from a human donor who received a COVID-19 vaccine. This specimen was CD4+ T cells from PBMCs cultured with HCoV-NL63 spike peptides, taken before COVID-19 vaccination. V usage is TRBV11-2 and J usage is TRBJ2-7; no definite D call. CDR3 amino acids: CASSLERQAEQYV. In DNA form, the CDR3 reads TGTGCCAGCAGCTTAGAGAGGCAAGCGGAGCAGTACGTC.